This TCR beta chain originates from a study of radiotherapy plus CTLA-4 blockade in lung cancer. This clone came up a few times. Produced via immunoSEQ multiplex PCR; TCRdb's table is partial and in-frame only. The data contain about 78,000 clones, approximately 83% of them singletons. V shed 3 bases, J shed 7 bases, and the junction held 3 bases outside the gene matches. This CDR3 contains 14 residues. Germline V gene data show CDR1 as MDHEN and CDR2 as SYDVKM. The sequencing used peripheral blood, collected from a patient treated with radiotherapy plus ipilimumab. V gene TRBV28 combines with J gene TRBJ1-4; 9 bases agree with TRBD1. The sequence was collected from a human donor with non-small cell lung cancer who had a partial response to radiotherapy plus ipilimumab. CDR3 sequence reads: CASSFRTGVEKLFF. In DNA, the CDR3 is TGTGCCAGCAGTTTTCGGACAGGGGTTGAAAAACTGTTTTTT.